The 24 T cell receptor beta chains in this list originate from one sample, sequenced in a study of T cell responses to AZD1222 COVID-19 vaccine. Measured with immunoSEQ multiplex PCR; TCRdb has only the in-frame clones, and not every one. The sample yields 140,000 to 150,000 clones, 75% to 95% seen once. The sample consisted of peripheral blood, taken on day 0 of AZD1222 vaccination. These receptors all stem from an adult in good health.

This chain uses TRBV29-1 with TRBJ1-2, with a weak D call TRBD1 (5 bases). Trimming removed 6 bases at V and 4 bases at J, with 12 bases between. Germline CDR1 is SQVTM and CDR2 is ANQGSEA. The CDR3 extends over 12 amino acids. The CDR3 loop reads CSVDRQSYGYTF. CDR3 coding DNA: TGCAGCGTCGATAGACAGAGCTATGGCTACACCTTC.

For this clone: The germline gene is not matched at one end of the junction; a read error may be the cause. The V gene is TRBV19, the J gene TRBJ2-1; 11 bases agree with TRBD2. Per germline, CDR1 LNHDA and CDR2 SQIVND (reference sequence). The length of the CDR3 is 15 residues. CDR3 amino acids: CASCIGTSGYNEQFF. CDR3 in DNA: TGTGCCAGTTGTATCGGGACTAGCGGTTACAATGAGCAGTTCTTC. Full variable domain (missing parts from reference TRBV19 and TRBJ2-1): DGGITQSPKYLFRKEGQNVTLSCEQNLNHDAMYWYRQDPGQGLRLIYYSQIVNDFQKGDIAEGYSVSREKKESFPLTVTSAQKNPTAFYLCASCIGTSGYNEQFFGPGTRLTVL.

The V gene is TRBV11-1, the J gene TRBJ2-1; 8 nucleotides line up with TRBD2. J was trimmed by 5 bases and V by 3 bases; bases with no gene match: 9. This CDR3 contains 16 residues. Germline V gene lookup returns CDR1 SGHAT and CDR2 FQDESV (reference sequence). The DNA for the CDR3 is TGTGCCAGCAGCTTCTTACAAGGACTAGCTCACAATGAGCAGTTCTTC. Its translation: CASSFLQGLAHNEQFF.

This sequence joins TRBV19 and TRBJ2-1, with D unresolved. The CDR3 covers 11 residues. Trimming took 10 bases from V and 8 from J, leaving 12 bases between them. The germline gives CDR1 LNHDA, CDR2 SQIVND (reference sequence). The CDR3 DNA is TGTGCCACCATGGGGTACCATGAGCAGTTCTTC. Its protein is CATMGYHEQFF.

The chain joins TRBV19 to TRBJ1-1; no firm D call. The CDR3 extends over 16 amino acids. Trimming took 4 bases from V and 7 from J, leaving 22 bases between them. CDR1 and CDR2 (germline): LNHDA, SQIVND (reference sequence). The CDR3 DNA follows: TGTGCCAGTAGTAGCCCCCAGAAACCCAAAATAGGTGAAGCTTTCTTT. The encoded protein is CASSSPQKPKIGEAFF.

This clone was recorded only once. The genes are TRBV19 and TRBJ2-7; D gene ambiguous. Germline V gene lookup returns CDR1 LNHDA and CDR2 SQIVND (reference sequence). V was trimmed by 5 bases and J by 0 bases, leaving 8 bases between them. The CDR3 is 13 residues long. This CDR3 is CASSRESSYEQYF. CDR3 in DNA: TGTGCCAGTAGTCGTGAGAGCTCCTACGAGCAGTACTTC.

The gene calls are TRBV4-3 and TRBJ2-3; D might be TRBD2 (5 bases). V was clipped by 1 base and J by 0 bases, with 14 bases between them. This CDR3 spans 17 amino acids. Germline lookup yields CDR1 LGHNA and CDR2 YSLEER. CDR3 sequence: CASSQADGLASTDTQYF. The CDR3 DNA follows: TGCGCCAGCAGCCAAGCTGACGGTCTAGCTAGCACAGATACGCAGTATTTT.

This clone was counted a few times. V is TRBV24-1 and J is TRBJ1-1; 9 bases are shared with TRBD1. V was pared by 7 bases and J by 5 bases, with 1 base of the junction left unmatched. Germline lookup yields CDR1 KGHDR and CDR2 SFDVKD. The CDR3 consists of 12 residues. In DNA form, the CDR3 reads TGTGCCACCAGGGGGACAGGGACTGAAGCTTTCTTT. Amino acid sequence: CATRGTGTEAFF.

The chain links TRBV30 to TRBJ2-1; 12 nucleotides match TRBD2. Germline CDR1 GTSNPN, CDR2 SVGIG (reference sequence). After removal of 1 base from V and 9 bases from J, the junction contained 25 bases not matched to a gene. This CDR3 comprises 21 residues. The CDR3 is CAWSALVLSSGRALTRGEQFF. The CDR3, as DNA: TGTGCCTGGAGTGCCCTTGTACTGTCTAGCGGGAGGGCCTTAACGCGGGGTGAGCAGTTCTTC.

The chain combines TRBV19 with TRBJ1-1; D ambiguous. The CDR3 has 14 amino acids. Germline V CDR1 and CDR2: LNHDA, SQIVND (reference sequence). V shed 5 bases and J shed 1 base, with 11 bases lying between them. CDR3 DNA sequence: TGTGCCAGTAGTGCCCGTGTGGGGAACACTGAAGCTTTCTTT. This gives the protein CASSARVGNTEAFF.

This clone has just a few counts. The V and J genes are TRBV9 and TRBJ2-1, with 7 nucleotides matching TRBD1. This CDR3 region has 15 residues. CDR1 and CDR2 (germline): SGDLS, YYNGEE. Trimming at V came to 0 bases and at J to 2 bases, leaving 2 bases not matched to a gene. CDR3 nucleotides: TGTGCCAGCAGCGTAGGAGGGGGCCCCTACAATGAGCAGTTCTTC. Protein: CASSVGGGPYNEQFF.

The V gene is TRBV29-1, the J gene TRBJ1-2; 8 nucleotides align to TRBD1. Germline CDR1 and CDR2: SQVTM and ANQGSEA. V gave up 7 bases and J gave up 6 bases; unmatched junction bases: 7. This CDR3 region has 12 residues. The CDR3 DNA follows: TGCAGCGCCAGGACAGGGACCGATGGCTACACCTTC. Protein product: CSARTGTDGYTF.

V and J are TRBV11-3 and TRBJ2-1; D not resolved. Trimming removed 8 bases from V and 5 bases from J, with 16 bases in between. Germline CDR1 is SGHNT and CDR2 is YENEEA. This CDR3 contains 14 residues. The CDR3 sequence: CASSFSGPHNEQFF. CDR3 bases: TGTGCCAGCTCTTTTTCCGGGCCTCACAATGAGCAGTTCTTC.

The chain couples TRBV3-1 (or the pseudogene TRBV3-2) to TRBJ1-1; D might be TRBD1 (5 bases). Germline CDR1 and CDR2: LGHDT and YNNKEL (reference sequence). The CDR3 loop spans 14 amino acids. V was clipped by 4 bases and J by 4 bases, with 13 bases between them. The CDR3 DNA follows: TGTGCCAGCAGCCCCGTTCAGGGTTCCACTGAAGCTTTCTTT. Translated: CASSPVQGSTEAFF.

The V gene is TRBV29-1, the J gene TRBJ2-2; perhaps TRBD1 as D (6 bases). The CDR3 is made up of 18 amino acids. V lost 0 bases, J lost 1 base, and 18 bases lay in between. CDR1 is SQVTM, CDR2 ANQGSEA, per germline. For the CDR3, the DNA is TGCAGCGTTGAAGATCCTGAGACAGGCCTTCTGAACACCGGGGAGCTGTTTTTT. Residues: CSVEDPETGLLNTGELFF.

The V and J genes are TRBV5-4 and TRBJ2-1; tentatively, D is TRBD2 (5 bases). The CDR3 loop spans 16 amino acids. Trimming cost V 2 bases and J 1 base, with 13 bases left between them. Per the germline V gene, CDR1 is SGHNT and CDR2 is YYREEE (reference sequence). The CDR3 region has the DNA TGTGCCAGCAGCTTCCCGGGAACCCTATCCTACAATGAGCAGTTCTTC. Translating it yields CASSFPGTLSYNEQFF.

The chain links TRBV27 to TRBJ2-1; D unresolved. CDR1 and CDR2 (germline): MNHEY, SMNVEV (reference sequence). The CDR3 extends over 12 amino acids. V dropped 5 bases and J dropped 12 bases, with 14 bases sitting between them. This chain's CDR3 is CASSPTWSPQFF. The CDR3 bases are TGTGCCAGCAGTCCGACTTGGTCCCCGCAGTTCTTC.

The chain uses TRBV3-1 (or the pseudogene TRBV3-2) and TRBJ2-3; D is uncertain. Germline CDR1 is LGHDT and CDR2 is YNNKEL (reference sequence). This CDR3 comprises 16 residues. The V and J ends lost 0 bases and 0 bases respectively, with 10 bases between them. The CDR3, as DNA: TGTGCCAGCAGCCAAGATTTGTCAGATAGCACAGATACGCAGTATTTT. It is translated as CASSQDLSDSTDTQYF.

This clone was found a few times. V and J are TRBV5-4 and TRBJ1-6; 7 bases fit TRBD1. The CDR3 is 14 residues long. CDR1 SGHNT and CDR2 YYREEE come from the germline V gene (reference sequence). V trimming: 4 bases; J trimming: 6 bases; junction bases outside the gene matches: 4. The CDR3 region is CASSRGQTNSPLHF. DNA for the CDR3: TGTGCCAGCAGCCGGGGACAGACTAATTCACCCCTCCACTTT.

The CDR3 sequence: CASLLRVAGETGELFF. The CDR3 bases are TGTGCCAGCCTTTTGAGAGTAGCGGGAGAAACCGGGGAGCTGTTTTTT. The J gene is TRBJ2-2, the V gene TRBV7-2, with TRBD2 matching over 9 bases. The CDR3 length is 16 residues. The germline gives CDR1 SGHTA, CDR2 FQGNSA. Losses at the gene ends were 8 bases for V and 5 bases for J; bases not matched to a gene: 12.

V is TRBV11-2 and J is TRBJ2-3; 10 nucleotides match TRBD2. CDR1 is SGHAT, CDR2 FQNNGV, per germline. The junction had 5 bases not matched to a gene; V was cut back by 3 bases and J by 2 bases. The CDR3 consists of 16 residues. DNA for the CDR3: TGTGCCAGCAGCTTCCCCCTAGCGGGGGACACAGATACGCAGTATTTT. This encodes CASSFPLAGDTDTQYF. Full variable domain (rest looked up from reference TRBV11-2 and TRBJ2-3): EAGVAQSPRYKIIEKRQSVAFWCNPISGHATLYWYQQILGQGPKLLIQFQNNGVVDDSQLPKDRFSAERLKGVDSTLKIQPAKLEDSAVYLCASSFPLAGDTDTQYFGPGTRLTVL.

This chain connects TRBV19 to TRBJ2-5; TRBD2 aligns across 10 bases. The germline CDR1 and CDR2 sequences are LNHDA and SQIVND (reference sequence). Trimming cost V 7 bases and J 5 bases; bases outside gene matches: 13. The CDR3 runs 16 residues. The CDR3 loop reads CASTGSSGGPGETQYF. The CDR3 DNA follows: TGTGCCAGTACAGGGTCTAGCGGGGGCCCCGGGGAGACCCAGTACTTC.

The chain joins TRBV20-1 to TRBJ2-1; D ambiguous. The V and J ends lost 7 bases and 5 bases respectively, with 6 bases between them. This CDR3 contains 10 residues. Germline CDR1 is DFQATT and CDR2 is SNEGSKA (reference sequence). The DNA for the CDR3 is TGCAGTGTATGGGACAATGAGCAGTTCTTC. Amino acid sequence: CSVWDNEQFF.

This clone showed up just once. This sequence joins TRBV6-2 or TRBV6-3 and TRBJ1-4; D remains unclear. Trimming left V 2 bases short and J 6 bases short, with 10 bases between. Germline V gives CDR1 MNHEY, CDR2 SVGEGT. CDR3 size: 14 residues. CDR3 in DNA: TGTGCCAGCAGTTACCACAGATCAGATGAAAAACTGTTTTTT. The encoded protein is CASSYHRSDEKLFF.